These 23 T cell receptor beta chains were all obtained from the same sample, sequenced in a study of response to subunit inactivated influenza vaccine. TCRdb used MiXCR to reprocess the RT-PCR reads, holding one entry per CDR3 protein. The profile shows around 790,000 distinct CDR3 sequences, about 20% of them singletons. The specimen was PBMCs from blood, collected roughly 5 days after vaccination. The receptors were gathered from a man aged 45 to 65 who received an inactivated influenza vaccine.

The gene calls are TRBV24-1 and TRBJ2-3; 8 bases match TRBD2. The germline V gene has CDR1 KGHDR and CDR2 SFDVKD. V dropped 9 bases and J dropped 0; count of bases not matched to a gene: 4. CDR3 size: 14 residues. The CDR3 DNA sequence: TGTGCCACCGCGGGGGGCCTTAGCACAGATACGCAGTATTTT. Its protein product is CATAGGLSTDTQYF.

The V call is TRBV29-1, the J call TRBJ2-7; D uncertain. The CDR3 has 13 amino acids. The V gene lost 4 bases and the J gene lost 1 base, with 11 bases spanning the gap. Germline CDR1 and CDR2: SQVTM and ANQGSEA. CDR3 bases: TGCAGCGTTGCGGGCGGTTCTTCCTACGAGCAGTACTTC. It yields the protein CSVAGGSSYEQYF.

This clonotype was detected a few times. CDR3 amino acids: CSVESAGYTF. The DNA of the CDR3 is TGCAGCGTTGAATCGGCTGGCTACACCTTC. The rearrangement joins TRBV29-1 to TRBJ1-2; D gene ambiguous. Germline V gene lookup returns CDR1 SQVTM and CDR2 ANQGSEA. Between the trimmed V and J ends, which lost 2 bases and 7 bases, there was a span of 5 bases. The CDR3 has 10 residues. The full variable domain, with the rest looked up from reference TRBV29-1 and TRBJ1-2, is SAVISQKPSRDICQRGTSLTIQCQVDSQVTMMFWYRQQPGQSLTLIATANQGSEATYESGFVIDKFPISRPNLTFSTLTVSNMSPEDSSIYLCSVESAGYTFGSGTRLTVV.

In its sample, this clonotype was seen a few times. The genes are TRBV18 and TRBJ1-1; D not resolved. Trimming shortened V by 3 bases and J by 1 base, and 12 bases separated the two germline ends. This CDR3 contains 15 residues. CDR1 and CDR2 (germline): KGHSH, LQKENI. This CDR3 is CASSPTLTWNTEAFF. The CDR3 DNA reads TGTGCCAGCTCACCTACTTTGACCTGGAACACTGAAGCTTTCTTT.

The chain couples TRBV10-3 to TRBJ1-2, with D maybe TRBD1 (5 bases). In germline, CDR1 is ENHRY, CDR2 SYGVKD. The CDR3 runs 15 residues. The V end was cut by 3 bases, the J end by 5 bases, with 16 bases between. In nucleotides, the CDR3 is TGTGCCATCAGTGAAACCGGGGCCGACACGTATGGCTACACCTTC. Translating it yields CAISETGADTYGYTF.

The CDR3 region is CASSLRTVATNEKLFF. DNA for the CDR3: TGCGCCAGCAGCCTCAGGACAGTCGCAACTAATGAAAAACTGTTTTTT. The chain joins TRBV5-1 to TRBJ1-4, with D possibly matching TRBD1 (6 bases). V lost 4 bases and J lost 0, with 13 bases in between. This CDR3 contains 16 residues. The V gene's germline CDR1 is SGHRS and CDR2 YFSETQ. Looking up the rest from reference TRBV5-1 and TRBJ1-4 gives the full variable domain: KAGVTQTPRYLIKTRGQQVTLSCSPISGHRSVSWYQQTPGQGLQFLFEYFSETQRNKGNFPGRFSGRQFSNSRSEMNVSTLELGDSALYLCASSLRTVATNEKLFFGSGTQLSVL.

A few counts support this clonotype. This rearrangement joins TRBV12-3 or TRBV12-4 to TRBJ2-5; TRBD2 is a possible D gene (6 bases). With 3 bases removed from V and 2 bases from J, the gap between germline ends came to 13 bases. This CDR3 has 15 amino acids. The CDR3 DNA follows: TGTGCCAGCAGTTTGGTAATGGGGGGACAAGAGACCCAGTACTTC. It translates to CASSLVMGGQETQYF.

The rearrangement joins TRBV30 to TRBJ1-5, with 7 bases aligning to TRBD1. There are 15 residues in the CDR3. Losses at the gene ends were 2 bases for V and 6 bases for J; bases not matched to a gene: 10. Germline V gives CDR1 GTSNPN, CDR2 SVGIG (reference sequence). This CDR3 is CAWSPTGQVGQPQHF. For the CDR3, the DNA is TGTGCCTGGAGTCCAACCGGACAGGTTGGTCAGCCCCAGCATTTT.

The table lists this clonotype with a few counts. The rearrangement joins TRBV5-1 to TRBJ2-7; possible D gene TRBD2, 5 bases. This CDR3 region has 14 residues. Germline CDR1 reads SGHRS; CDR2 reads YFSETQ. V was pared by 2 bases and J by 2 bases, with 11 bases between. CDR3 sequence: CASSFEGVPYEQYF. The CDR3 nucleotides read TGCGCCAGCAGCTTTGAGGGAGTCCCCTACGAGCAGTACTTC.

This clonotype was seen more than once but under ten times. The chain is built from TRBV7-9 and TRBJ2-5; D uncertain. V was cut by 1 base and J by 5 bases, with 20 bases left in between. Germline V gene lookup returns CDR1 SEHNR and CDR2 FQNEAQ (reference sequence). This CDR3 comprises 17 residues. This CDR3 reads CASSLVPARTIRETQYF. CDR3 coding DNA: TGTGCCAGCAGCTTAGTACCTGCCAGGACGATCCGCGAGACCCAGTACTTC.

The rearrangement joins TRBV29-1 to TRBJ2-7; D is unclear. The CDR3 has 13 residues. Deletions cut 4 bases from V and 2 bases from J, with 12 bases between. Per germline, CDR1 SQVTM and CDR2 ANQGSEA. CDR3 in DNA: TGCAGCGTTGTGACGGAAGGAACCTACGAGCAGTACTTC. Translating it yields CSVVTEGTYEQYF.

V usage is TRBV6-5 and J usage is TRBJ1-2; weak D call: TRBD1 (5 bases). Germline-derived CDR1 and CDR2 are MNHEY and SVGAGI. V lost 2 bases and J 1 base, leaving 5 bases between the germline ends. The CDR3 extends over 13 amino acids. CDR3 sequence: CASSYGGNYGYTF. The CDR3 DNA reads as TGTGCCAGCAGTTACGGGGGTAACTATGGCTACACCTTC.

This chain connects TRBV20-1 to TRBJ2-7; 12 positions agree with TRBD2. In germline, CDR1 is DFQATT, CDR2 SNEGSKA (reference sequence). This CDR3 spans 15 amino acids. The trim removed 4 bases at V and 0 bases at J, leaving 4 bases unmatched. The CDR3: CSAIGLAGFSYEQYF. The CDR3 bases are TGCAGTGCTATTGGACTAGCGGGATTCTCCTACGAGCAGTACTTC.

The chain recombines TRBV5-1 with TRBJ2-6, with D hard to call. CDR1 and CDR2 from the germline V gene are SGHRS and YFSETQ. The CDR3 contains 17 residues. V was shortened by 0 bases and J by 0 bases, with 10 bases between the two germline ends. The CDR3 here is CASSLVTDSSGANVLTF. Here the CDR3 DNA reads TGCGCCAGCAGCTTGGTTACAGATAGCTCTGGGGCCAACGTCCTGACTTTC.

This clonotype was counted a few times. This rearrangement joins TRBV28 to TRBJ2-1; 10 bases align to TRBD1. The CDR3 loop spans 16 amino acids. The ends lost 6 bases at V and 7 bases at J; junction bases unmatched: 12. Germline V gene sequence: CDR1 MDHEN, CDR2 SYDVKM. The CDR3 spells CASRSPTGTGENEQFF. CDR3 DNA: TGTGCCAGCAGGTCTCCTACGGGGACAGGGGAAAATGAGCAGTTCTTC.

The CDR3 protein is CASSLNSGGASDTQYF. Written as DNA, the CDR3 is TGTGCCAGCAGCTTAAATAGCGGGGGGGCGTCAGATACGCAGTATTTT. V is TRBV7-9 and J is TRBJ2-3; 11 nucleotides agree with TRBD2. The CDR3 length is 16 residues. From germline, CDR1 is SEHNR and CDR2 FQNEAQ (reference sequence). The J segment lost 4 bases and the V segment lost 2 bases, leaving 5 bases of the junction unmatched. Together with reference TRBV7-9 and TRBJ2-3, the CDR3 gives the full variable domain: DTGVSQNPRHKITKRGQNVTFRCDPISEHNRLYWYRQTLGQGPEFLTYFQNEAQLEKSRLLSDRFSAERPKGSFSTLEIQRTEQGDSAMYLCASSLNSGGASDTQYFGPGTRLTVL.

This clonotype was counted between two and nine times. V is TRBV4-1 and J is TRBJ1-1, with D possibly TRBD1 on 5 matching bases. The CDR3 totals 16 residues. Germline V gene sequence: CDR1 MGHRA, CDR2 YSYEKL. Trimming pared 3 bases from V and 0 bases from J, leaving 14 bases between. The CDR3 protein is CASSHYNDRMNTEAFF. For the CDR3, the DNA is TGCGCCAGCAGCCATTACAATGACAGAATGAACACTGAAGCTTTCTTT.

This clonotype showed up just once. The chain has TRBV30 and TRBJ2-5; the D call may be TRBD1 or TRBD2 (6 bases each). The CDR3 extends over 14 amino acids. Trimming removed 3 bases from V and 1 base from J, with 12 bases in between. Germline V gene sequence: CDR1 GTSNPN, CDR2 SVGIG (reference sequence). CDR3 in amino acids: CAWRSRGLQETQYF. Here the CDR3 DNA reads TGTGCCTGGAGGAGCCGGGGGCTCCAAGAGACCCAGTACTTC.

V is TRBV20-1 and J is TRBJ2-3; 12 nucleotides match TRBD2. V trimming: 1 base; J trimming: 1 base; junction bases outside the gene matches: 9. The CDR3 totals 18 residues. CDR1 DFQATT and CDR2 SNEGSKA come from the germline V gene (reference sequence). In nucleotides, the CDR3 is TGCAGTGCTAGAGGGGGACTAGCGGGTTCCAGAGGCACAGATACGCAGTATTTT. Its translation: CSARGGLAGSRGTDTQYF.

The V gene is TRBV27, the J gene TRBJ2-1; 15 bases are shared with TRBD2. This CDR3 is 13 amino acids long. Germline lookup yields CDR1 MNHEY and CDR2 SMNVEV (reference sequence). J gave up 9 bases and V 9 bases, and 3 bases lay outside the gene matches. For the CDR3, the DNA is TGTGCCAGACCGGGACTAGCGGGAGGTGAGCAGTTCTTC. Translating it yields CARPGLAGGEQFF.

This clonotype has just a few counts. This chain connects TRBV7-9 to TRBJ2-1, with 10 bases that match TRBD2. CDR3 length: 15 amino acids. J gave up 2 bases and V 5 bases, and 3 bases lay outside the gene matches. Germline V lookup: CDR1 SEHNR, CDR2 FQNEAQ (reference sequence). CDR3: CASSKREGTYNEQFF. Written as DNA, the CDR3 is TGTGCCAGCAGCAAGCGGGAGGGGACCTACAATGAGCAGTTCTTC.

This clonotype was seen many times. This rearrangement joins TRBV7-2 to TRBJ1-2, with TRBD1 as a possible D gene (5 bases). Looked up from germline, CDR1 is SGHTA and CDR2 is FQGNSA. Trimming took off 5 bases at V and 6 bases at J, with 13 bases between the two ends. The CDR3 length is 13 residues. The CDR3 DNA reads TGTGCCAGCAGCACCAAACAGGCGCATGGCTACACCTTC. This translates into CASSTKQAHGYTF.

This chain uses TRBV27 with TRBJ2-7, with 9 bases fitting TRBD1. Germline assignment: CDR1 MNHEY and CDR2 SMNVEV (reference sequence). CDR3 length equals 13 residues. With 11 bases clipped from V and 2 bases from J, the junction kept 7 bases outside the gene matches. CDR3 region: CASWGTGTYEQYF. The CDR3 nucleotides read TGTGCCTCCTGGGGGACAGGGACCTACGAGCAGTACTTC.